The source of this TCR beta chain is a study of cytomegalovirus exposure and HLA in healthy donors. General study findings and limits: The finding came from a later analysis; first-cohort TCR clusters tended to co-occur in the 110 or so validation repertoires.

The V end lost 3 bases, the J end lost 0 bases, and 21 bases lay between the germline ends. This CDR3 comprises 18 residues. The germline V gene has CDR1 MGHRA and CDR2 YSYEKL. As concerns this clone: What it recognizes is unknown.

Donors were drawn from the roughly 110-subject validation cohort, separate from the roughly 670-subject first cohort. Profiling relied on immunoSEQ multiplex PCR, and the TCRdb table lists in-frame clones only, not all of them. The table records 200,000 or so clones, roughly 91% of them present only once. Sequenced: PBMCs. The V and J genes are TRBV4-1 and TRBJ2-7; no definite D call. This clonotype was obtained from a woman aged 18-29 years in good health and CMV-seropositive. This chain's CDR3 is CASSHLLTGSPSSYEQYF. CDR3 coding DNA: TGCGCCAGCAGCCACCTCCTTACCGGGTCCCCAAGCTCCTACGAGCAGTACTTC.